This TCR beta chain was observed in a study of OX40 agonist ivuxolimab in advanced cancers. Findings and caveats of the study: With doses of 0.1 to 3.0 mg/kg, CD4+ and CD8+ blood T cells had undergone clonal expansion by week 6.

A note on this clone: The antigen remains undetermined.

Sequencing used immunoSEQ multiplex PCR; TCRdb keeps in-frame clones, though not all of them. The repertoire holds several thousand clones, roughly 77% seen once, with 12% in the top ten. The CDR3 length is 12 residues. The ends lost 6 bases at V and 6 bases at J; junction bases unmatched: 8. Per germline, CDR1 SQVTM and CDR2 ANQGSEA. The sequence derives from an adult with an advanced solid tumor such as melanoma, head and neck, liver or kidney cancer. The chain recombines TRBV29-1 with TRBJ2-7; TRBD2 agrees at 7 bases. Sequenced material: CD4+ or CD8+ T cells sorted from blood, taken in a trial of the OX40 agonist ivuxolimab. The DNA for the CDR3 is TGCAGCGTCGTGCTCGGGACTACCGAGCAGTACTTC. Its translation is CSVVLGTTEQYF.